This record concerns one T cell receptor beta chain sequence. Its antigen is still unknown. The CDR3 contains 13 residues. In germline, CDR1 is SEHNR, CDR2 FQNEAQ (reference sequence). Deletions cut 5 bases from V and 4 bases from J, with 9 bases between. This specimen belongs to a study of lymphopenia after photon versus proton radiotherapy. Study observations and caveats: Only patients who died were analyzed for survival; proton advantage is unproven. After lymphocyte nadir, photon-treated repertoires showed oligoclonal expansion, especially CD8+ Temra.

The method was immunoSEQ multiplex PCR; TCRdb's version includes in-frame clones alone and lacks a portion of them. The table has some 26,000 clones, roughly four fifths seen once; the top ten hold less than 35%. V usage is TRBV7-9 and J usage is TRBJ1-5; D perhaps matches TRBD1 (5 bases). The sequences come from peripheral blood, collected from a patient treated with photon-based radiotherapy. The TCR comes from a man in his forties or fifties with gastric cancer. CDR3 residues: CASSRGNNQPQHF. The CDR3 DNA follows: TGTGCCAGCAGCCGGGGGAATAATCAGCCCCAGCATTTT.